This TCR beta chain was captured by sequencing in a study of blood T cell repertoires in COVID-19. Overall study: Sites across the United States, Italy and Spain contributed samples from acute and convalescent COVID-19. T cells, B-cell-depleted T cells, or PBMCs supplied cDNA or gDNA.

CDR3 size: 17 residues. Trimming cost V 4 bases and J 0 bases; bases outside gene matches: 6. The germline gives CDR1 MDHEN, CDR2 SYDVKM. Participants were placed into cohorts based on the clinical history they reported. As processed by the authors: Amplifying reference gene primers gave estimates of nucleated cell counts. Generated by immunoSEQ multiplex PCR, the TCRdb table keeps only in-frame clones and is missing some. V and J calls and clone size come straight from that table; D and trimming were deduced from the DNA. The repertoire holds a few hundred thousand clones, with over 80% as singletons.

Sequencing used PBMCs or T cells enriched from blood (not recorded which). This chain uses TRBV28 with TRBJ2-1, with 10 bases that match TRBD1. The sequence was collected from a man aged 30 to 39 who had recovered from COVID-19. The CDR3 nucleotides read TGTGCCAGCAGTTCCGGGACAGGGGTCAGCTCCTACAATGAGCAGTTCTTC. Its translation is CASSSGTGVSSYNEQFF. The entire variable domain, with the rest obtained from reference TRBV28 and TRBJ2-1, is as follows: DVKVTQSSRYLVKRTGEKVFLECVQDMDHENMFWYRQDPGLGLRLIYFSYDVKMKEKGDIPEGYSVSREKKERFSLILESASTNQTSMYLCASSSGTGVSSYNEQFFGPGTRLTVL.